This T cell receptor beta chain is from a study of T cell responses to AZD1222 COVID-19 vaccine. Germline values: CDR1 MDHEN, CDR2 SYDVKM. The CDR3 is 16 residues long. V lost 3 bases to trimming and J lost 4 bases; unmatched junction nucleotides: 9. TCRdb keeps only in-frame clones here, not all; method: immunoSEQ multiplex PCR. This sample has 85,000 to 90,000 clones; just over 85% occur once, and the top ten carry about 9.4%. The sequence came from an adult in good health. This chain links TRBV28 with TRBJ2-5, with 9 bases aligning to TRBD2. This specimen consisted of peripheral blood, obtained on day 0 of MenACWY control vaccination. CDR3: CASSLGRGGGRETQYF. The CDR3 DNA reads as TGTGCCAGCAGTTTGGGTCGCGGGGGGGGGCGAGAGACCCAGTACTTC.